This TCR beta chain originates from a study of control samples from healthy donors and cancer patients. Germline trimming cut 3 bases from V and 4 bases from J; bases unmatched to any gene: 9. Germline assignment: CDR1 SGDLS and CDR2 YYNGEE. This CDR3 has 17 amino acids. Measured with immunoSEQ multiplex PCR; TCRdb has only the in-frame clones, and not every one. The sample lists some 160,000 clones; approximately 88% were seen once. The rearrangement uses TRBV9 and TRBJ2-2, with 10 bases fitting TRBD1. Sequenced input: blood. The receptor comes from a man aged 30-40 years in good health. The CDR3 protein is CASSAPGQGSFTGELFF. The CDR3 DNA sequence: TGTGCCAGCAGCGCCCCGGGACAGGGGTCGTTCACCGGGGAGCTGTTTTTT.